This T cell receptor beta chain was sequenced for a study of cytomegalovirus exposure and HLA in healthy donors. The study, taken as a whole, reports: Later analysis identified a missense DCLRE1C variant that was linked to TCR beta V- and J-gene trimming.

In regard to this clone: Its antigen is as yet unknown.

The CDR3 runs 14 residues. The germline V gene encodes CDR1 SEHNR and CDR2 FQNEAQ (reference sequence). V shed 6 bases and J shed 4 bases, with 14 bases lying between them. The PCR had 60 Vbeta and 13 Jbeta primers. Libraries were prepared by immunoSEQ multiplex PCR; TCRdb keeps only in-frame clonotypes and omits some of them. The table includes roughly 160,000 clones, about 77% detected once. Sequencing was done on a sample of PBMCs. The source is a man aged 30-40 years in good health and CMV-seronegative. V and J are TRBV7-9 and TRBJ2-3; tentative D call: TRBD2 (5 bases). CDR3 protein: CASRPGQEADTQYF. CDR3 nucleotides: TGTGCCAGCAGACCGGGCCAGGAGGCAGATACGCAGTATTTT.